The sequence of this TCR beta chain was determined in a study of CD8+ T cells in alopecia areata. RNA extraction and reverse transcription yielded cDNA as sequencing template. This table comes from immunoSEQ multiplex PCR, and its TCRdb copy is limited to in-frame clones, with some not included. The profile shows around 4,200 clones, 69% of them singletons. The ends lost 3 bases at V and 3 bases at J; junction bases unmatched: 8. Germline V CDR1 and CDR2: ENHRY, SYGVKD. The CDR3 consists of 17 residues. The treatment was: oral pan-JAK inhibitor, 5-10 mg twice daily. Alopecia areata patients provided lesional scalp punch biopsies and peripheral blood, both collected for the study.

The V call is TRBV10-3, the J call TRBJ2-1, with 10 positions matching TRBD2. The receptor comes from a human donor with alopecia areata. This material consisted of skin, taken at week 24, from a patient treated with tofacitinib. This chain's CDR3 is CAISDTDSGRFYNEQFF. CDR3 nucleotide sequence: TGTGCCATCAGTGATACCGATAGCGGGAGGTTCTACAATGAGCAGTTCTTC.